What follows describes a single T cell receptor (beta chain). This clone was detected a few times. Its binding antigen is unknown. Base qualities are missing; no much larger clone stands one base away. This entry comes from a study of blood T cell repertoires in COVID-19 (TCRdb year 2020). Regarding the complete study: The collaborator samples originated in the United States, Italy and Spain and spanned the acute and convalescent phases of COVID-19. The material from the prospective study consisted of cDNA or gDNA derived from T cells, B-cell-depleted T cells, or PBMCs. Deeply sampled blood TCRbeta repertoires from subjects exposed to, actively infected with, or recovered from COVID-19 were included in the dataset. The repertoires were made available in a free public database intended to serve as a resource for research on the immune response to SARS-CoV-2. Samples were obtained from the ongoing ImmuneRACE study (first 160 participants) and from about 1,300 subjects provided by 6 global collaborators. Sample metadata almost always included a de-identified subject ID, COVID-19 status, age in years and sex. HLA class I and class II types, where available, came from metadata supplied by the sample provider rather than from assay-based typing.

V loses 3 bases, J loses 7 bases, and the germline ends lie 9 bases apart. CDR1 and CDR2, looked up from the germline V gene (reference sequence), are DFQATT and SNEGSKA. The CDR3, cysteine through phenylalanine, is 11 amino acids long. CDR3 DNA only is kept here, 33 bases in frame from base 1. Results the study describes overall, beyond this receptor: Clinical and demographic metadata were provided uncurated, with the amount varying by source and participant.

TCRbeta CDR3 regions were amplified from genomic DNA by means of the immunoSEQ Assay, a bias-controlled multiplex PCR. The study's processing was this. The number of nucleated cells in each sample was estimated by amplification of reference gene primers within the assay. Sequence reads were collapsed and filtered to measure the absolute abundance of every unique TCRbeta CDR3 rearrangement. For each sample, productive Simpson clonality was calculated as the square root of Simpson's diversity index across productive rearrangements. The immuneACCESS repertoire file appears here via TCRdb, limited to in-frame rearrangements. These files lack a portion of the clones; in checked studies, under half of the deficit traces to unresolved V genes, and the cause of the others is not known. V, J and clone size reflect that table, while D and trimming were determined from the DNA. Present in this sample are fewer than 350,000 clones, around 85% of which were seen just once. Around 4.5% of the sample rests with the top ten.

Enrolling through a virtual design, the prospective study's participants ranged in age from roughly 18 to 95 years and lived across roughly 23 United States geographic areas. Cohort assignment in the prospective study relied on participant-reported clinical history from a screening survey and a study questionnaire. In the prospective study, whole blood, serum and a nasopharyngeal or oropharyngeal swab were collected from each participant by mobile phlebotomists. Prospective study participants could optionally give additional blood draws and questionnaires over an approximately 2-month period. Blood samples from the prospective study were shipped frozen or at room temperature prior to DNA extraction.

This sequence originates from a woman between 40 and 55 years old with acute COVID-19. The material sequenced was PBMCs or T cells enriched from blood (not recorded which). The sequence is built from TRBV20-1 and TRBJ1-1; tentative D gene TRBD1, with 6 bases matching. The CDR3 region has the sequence CSASQGGEAFF. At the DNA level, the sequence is TGCAGTGCTAGCCAAGGGGGTGAAGCTTTCTTT.